Following are 21 T cell receptor beta chains from one sample sequenced in a study of control samples from healthy donors and cancer patients. The method was immunoSEQ multiplex PCR; TCRdb's version includes in-frame clones alone and lacks a portion of them. The repertoire holds tens of thousands of clones, with around 93% as singletons. The sequenced sample consisted of PBMCs. These receptors all stem from a woman in her 40s with head and neck cancer.

This chain connects TRBV9 to TRBJ1-2; D is perhaps TRBD1 (6 bases). The germline gives CDR1 SGDLS, CDR2 YYNGEE. V lost 0 bases, J lost 0 bases, and 9 bases lay in between. The length of the CDR3 is 15 residues. The CDR3 sequence: CASSVGTASNYGYTF. DNA for the CDR3: TGTGCCAGCAGCGTAGGGACAGCCTCTAACTATGGCTACACCTTC.

The chain combines TRBV29-1 with TRBJ1-3; D is possibly TRBD1 (5 bases). The CDR3 extends over 14 amino acids. Germline V lookup: CDR1 SQVTM, CDR2 ANQGSEA. V was shortened by 4 bases and J by 4 bases, with 14 bases between the two germline ends. The chain's CDR3 is CSVVDGGSGNTIYF. In DNA form, the CDR3 reads TGCAGCGTTGTTGACGGGGGTTCGGGAAACACCATATATTTT.

V usage is TRBV3-1 (or the pseudogene TRBV3-2) and J usage is TRBJ2-5; D gene unclear. The CDR3 has 10 amino acids. Germline lookup yields CDR1 LGHDT and CDR2 YNNKEL (reference sequence). Trimming cost V 4 bases and J 8 bases, with 5 bases left between them. The CDR3 region has the DNA TGTGCCAGCAGCCGCGATACCCAGTACTTC. Encoded protein: CASSRDTQYF.

This clone came up once. The chain recombines TRBV3-1 (or the pseudogene TRBV3-2) with TRBJ2-7; 11 positions agree with TRBD2. The germline CDR1 and CDR2 sequences are LGHDT and YNNKEL (reference sequence). This CDR3 region has 16 residues. The V and J ends lost 3 bases and 4 bases, in that order; junction bases with no gene match: 8. CDR3 protein: CASSQDSGRESYEQYF. The DNA for the CDR3 is TGTGCCAGCAGCCAGGATAGCGGGAGGGAAAGTTACGAGCAGTACTTC.

In this sample, this clone turned up once. The gene calls are TRBV28 and TRBJ1-2; 9 positions agree with TRBD1. The trim removed 5 bases at V and 5 bases at J, leaving 9 bases unmatched. Germline CDR1 is MDHEN and CDR2 is SYDVKM. This CDR3 comprises 15 residues. In nucleotides, the CDR3 is TGTGCCAGCAGTCTGTCGGGACAGGGAGGGTATGGCTACACCTTC. It specifies CASSLSGQGGYGYTF.

The chain links TRBV27 to TRBJ1-6; no reliable D call. The CDR3 has 16 amino acids. V shed 5 bases and J shed 0 bases, with 11 bases lying between them. Germline lookup yields CDR1 MNHEY and CDR2 SMNVEV (reference sequence). The CDR3 nucleotides read TGTGCCAGCAGTCAGCTCTTACGCTCCTATAATTCACCCCTCCACTTT. Protein sequence: CASSQLLRSYNSPLHF.

The chain combines TRBV19 with TRBJ2-4; D remains ambiguous. The CDR3 loop spans 13 amino acids. Trimming removed 6 bases from V and 1 base from J, with 7 bases in between. Germline CDR1 LNHDA, CDR2 SQIVND (reference sequence). The CDR3 loop is CASSLGAKNIQYF. In DNA form, the CDR3 reads TGTGCCAGTAGCCTAGGTGCCAAAAACATTCAGTACTTC.

On this clone itself: At the DNA level, this CDR3 is encoded by other sequences in the same sample as well. The chain's CDR3 is CASSQEGRGRVDTF. The CDR3 bases are TGTGCCAGCAGCCAAGAAGGTCGGGGCAGGGTAGACACCTTC. The gene calls are TRBV4-2 and TRBJ1-2; weak D call: TRBD1 (5 bases). This CDR3 is built from 14 residues. The germline CDR1 and CDR2 sequences are LGHNA and YNFKEQ. Deletions cut 0 bases from V and 12 bases from J, with 17 bases between.

V usage is TRBV29-1 and J usage is TRBJ2-7, with D possibly matching TRBD1 (6 bases). The CDR3 is made up of 12 amino acids. V was pared by 4 bases and J by 1 base, with 8 bases between. Germline V gene lookup returns CDR1 SQVTM and CDR2 ANQGSEA. The CDR3 DNA is TGCAGCGTTGGGACAGAATCCTACGAGCAGTACTTC. Translation gives CSVGTESYEQYF.

V is TRBV30 and J is TRBJ1-2, with D uncertain. Germline CDR1 GTSNPN, CDR2 SVGIG (reference sequence). The CDR3 is 15 amino acids. Trimming shortened V by 5 bases and J by 2 bases, and 18 bases separated the two germline ends. The DNA of the CDR3 is TGTGCCTGGGTTCGCCGGGTTGGGGTGAACTATGGCTACACCTTC. Its protein is CAWVRRVGVNYGYTF.

This chain connects TRBV2 to TRBJ1-2; TRBD1 agrees at 7 bases. The germline gives CDR1 SNHLY, CDR2 FYNNEI. The CDR3 is made up of 14 amino acids. The trim removed 2 bases at V and 2 bases at J, leaving 2 bases unmatched. Here the CDR3 reads CASSETGQNYGYTF. The CDR3 DNA reads TGTGCCAGCAGTGAAACGGGACAGAACTATGGCTACACCTTC.

The chain combines TRBV6-4 with TRBJ2-3; perhaps TRBD2 as D (7 bases). The V end lost 10 bases, the J end lost 5 bases, and 19 bases lay between the germline ends. Per germline, CDR1 MRHNA and CDR2 SNTAGT. The CDR3 is 14 amino acids. This CDR3 reads CAIMRGGPEDTQYF. The CDR3 DNA reads as TGTGCCATCATGAGGGGGGGGCCCGAAGATACGCAGTATTTT.

In this sample, this clone turned up once. The gene calls are TRBV5-1 and TRBJ2-1; 15 nucleotides match TRBD2. Germline loops: CDR1 SGHRS, CDR2 YFSETQ. V lost 0 bases to trimming and J lost 3 bases; unmatched junction nucleotides: 4. This CDR3 region has 18 residues. DNA of the CDR3: TGCGCCAGCAGCTTGGGGGGACTAGCGGGAGGCCTCTACAATGAGCAGTTCTTC. Protein: CASSLGGLAGGLYNEQFF.

The gene calls are TRBV5-1 and TRBJ2-7, with D tentatively TRBD1 (6 bases). V lost 4 bases and J lost 4, with 12 bases in between. This CDR3 contains 13 residues. Looked up from germline, CDR1 is SGHRS and CDR2 is YFSETQ. CDR3: CASSIVQGYEQYF. For the CDR3, the DNA is TGCGCCAGCAGCATCGTCCAGGGGTACGAGCAGTACTTC.

Of note for this clone: Other DNA sequences in this specimen translate into the identical CDR3. This chain connects TRBV6-2 or TRBV6-3 to TRBJ2-6, with D possibly being TRBD1 (6 bases). This CDR3 is built from 17 residues. V lost 4 bases to trimming and J lost 1 base, with 14 bases between them. Germline CDR1 MNHEY, CDR2 SVGEGT. The CDR3 nucleotides read TGTGCCAGCAGTTGGGGGCAGGGGCGGTCTGGGGCCAACGTCCTGACTTTC. Its translation: CASSWGQGRSGANVLTF.

Only a few counts were recorded for this clone. The chain joins TRBV7-9 to TRBJ1-4, with D perhaps TRBD1 (5 bases). Trimming removed 1 base at V and 10 bases at J, with 13 bases between. The CDR3 has 14 residues. Germline V gene data show CDR1 as SEHNR and CDR2 as FQNEAQ (reference sequence). The CDR3 DNA reads as TGTGCCAGCAGCTTAGAGCCAGGGAGTGGAAAACTGTTTTTT. This codes for CASSLEPGSGKLFF.

This chain links TRBV19 with TRBJ2-3; TRBD1 is a possible D gene (6 bases). Germline loops: CDR1 LNHDA, CDR2 SQIVND (reference sequence). Trimming removed 5 bases from V and 8 bases from J, with 17 bases in between. The CDR3 is 14 amino acids. This CDR3 reads CASSFFSGVRTQYF. In nucleotides, the CDR3 is TGTGCCAGTAGTTTTTTCTCAGGGGTGCGTACGCAGTATTTT.

This clone showed up just once. V and J are TRBV27 and TRBJ2-1; D is uncertain. Germline V gene data show CDR1 as MNHEY and CDR2 as SMNVEV (reference sequence). The CDR3 length is 15 residues. Trimming cost V 1 base and J 7 bases, with 14 bases left between them. The CDR3 here is CASSLFNSPGNEQFF. Written as DNA, the CDR3 is TGTGCCAGCAGTTTATTCAACTCGCCCGGGAATGAGCAGTTCTTC.

J is TRBJ2-5 and V is TRBV6-6; 8 bases fit TRBD2. This CDR3 comprises 14 residues. J lost 3 bases, V lost 5 bases, and 5 bases had no gene match. Germline-derived CDR1 and CDR2 are MNHNY and SVGAGI (reference sequence). CDR3 nucleotide sequence: TGTGCCAGCAGTACCGGGACTAGGGAAGAGACCCAGTACTTC. It translates to CASSTGTREETQYF.

This chain uses TRBV27 with TRBJ2-7; TRBD2 might be the D (5 bases). Trimming removed 7 bases at V and 2 bases at J, with 12 bases between. CDR1 and CDR2 (germline): MNHEY, SMNVEV (reference sequence). The CDR3 loop spans 13 amino acids. The CDR3 DNA sequence: TGTGCCAGCACAGAGCCGGGAACCTACGAGCAGTACTTC. It translates to CASTEPGTYEQYF.

This rearrangement joins TRBV5-1 to TRBJ2-7; 9 bases are a match to TRBD1. Trimming took 4 bases from V and 6 from J; bases not matched to a gene: 8. This CDR3 contains 14 residues. Looked up from germline, CDR1 is SGHRS and CDR2 is YFSETQ. This CDR3 is CASSMADRGGEQYF. CDR3 nucleotides: TGCGCCAGCAGCATGGCGGACAGGGGAGGCGAGCAGTACTTC.